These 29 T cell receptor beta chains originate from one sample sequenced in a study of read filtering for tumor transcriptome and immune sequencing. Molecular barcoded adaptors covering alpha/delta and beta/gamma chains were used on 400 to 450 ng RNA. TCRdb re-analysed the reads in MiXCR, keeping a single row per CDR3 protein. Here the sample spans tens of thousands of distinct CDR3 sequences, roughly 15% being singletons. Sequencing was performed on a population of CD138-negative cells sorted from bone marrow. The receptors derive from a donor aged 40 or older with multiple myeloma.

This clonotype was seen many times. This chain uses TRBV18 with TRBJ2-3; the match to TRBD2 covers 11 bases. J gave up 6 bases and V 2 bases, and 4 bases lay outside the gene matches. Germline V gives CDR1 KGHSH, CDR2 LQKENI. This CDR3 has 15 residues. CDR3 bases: TGTGCCAGCTCACCAACTAGCGGGAGTCTTGATACGCAGTATTTT. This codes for CASSPTSGSLDTQYF.

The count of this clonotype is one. The CDR3 sequence: CASSEFLARWRNEQFF. Written as DNA, the CDR3 is TGTGCCAGCAGTGAATTCCTTGCCAGGTGGAGGAATGAGCAGTTCTTC. The rearrangement joins TRBV2 to TRBJ2-1; D is possibly TRBD2 (5 bases). V was trimmed by 2 bases and J by 7 bases, leaving 18 bases between them. Germline-derived CDR1 and CDR2 are SNHLY and FYNNEI. CDR3 length: 16 residues.

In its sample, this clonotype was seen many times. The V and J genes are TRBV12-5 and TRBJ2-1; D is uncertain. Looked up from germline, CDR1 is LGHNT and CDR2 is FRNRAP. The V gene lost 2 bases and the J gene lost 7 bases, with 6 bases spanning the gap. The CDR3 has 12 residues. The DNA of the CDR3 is TGTGCTAGTGGTTTGTTGGGTAATGAGCAGTTCTTC. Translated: CASGLLGNEQFF.

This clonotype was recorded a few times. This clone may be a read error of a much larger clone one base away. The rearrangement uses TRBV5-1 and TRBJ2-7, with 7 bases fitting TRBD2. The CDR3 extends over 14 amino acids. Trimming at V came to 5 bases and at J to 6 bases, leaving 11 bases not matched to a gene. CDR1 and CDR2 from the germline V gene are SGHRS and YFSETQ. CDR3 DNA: TGCGCCAGCAGAATAAGGGGAGGGCCGGCCGAGCAGTACTTC. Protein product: CASRIRGGPAEQYF.

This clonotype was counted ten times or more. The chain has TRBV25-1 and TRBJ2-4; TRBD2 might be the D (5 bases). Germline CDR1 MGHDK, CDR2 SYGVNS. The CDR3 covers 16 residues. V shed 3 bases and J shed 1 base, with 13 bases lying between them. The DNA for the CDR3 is TGTGCCAGCAGTGACGGACTTCATACGGCCAAAAACATTCAGTACTTC. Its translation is CASSDGLHTAKNIQYF.

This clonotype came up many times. CDR3 sequence (DNA): TGCAGTGCTAGGGCGGACACAGGGGATAATTCACCCCTCCACTTT. Amino acids: CSARADTGDNSPLHF. The chain has TRBV20-1 and TRBJ1-6; 7 nucleotides agree with TRBD1. V shed 3 bases and J 5 bases; nucleotides not matched to a gene: 7. CDR3 length: 15 amino acids. Germline CDR1 is DFQATT and CDR2 is SNEGSKA (reference sequence).

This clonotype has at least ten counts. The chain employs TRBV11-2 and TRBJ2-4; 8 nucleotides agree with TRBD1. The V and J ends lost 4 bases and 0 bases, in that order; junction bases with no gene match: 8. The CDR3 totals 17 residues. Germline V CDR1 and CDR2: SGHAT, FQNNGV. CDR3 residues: CASSSQQGVLAKNIQYF. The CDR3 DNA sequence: TGTGCCAGCAGCTCACAACAGGGGGTCTTAGCCAAAAACATTCAGTACTTC.

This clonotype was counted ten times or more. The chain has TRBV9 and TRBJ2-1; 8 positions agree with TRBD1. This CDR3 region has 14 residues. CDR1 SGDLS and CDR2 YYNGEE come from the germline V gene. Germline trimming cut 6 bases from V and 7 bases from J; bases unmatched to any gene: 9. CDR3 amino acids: CASNPRGLENEQFF. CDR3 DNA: TGTGCCAGCAACCCCAGGGGGCTGGAGAATGAGCAGTTCTTC.

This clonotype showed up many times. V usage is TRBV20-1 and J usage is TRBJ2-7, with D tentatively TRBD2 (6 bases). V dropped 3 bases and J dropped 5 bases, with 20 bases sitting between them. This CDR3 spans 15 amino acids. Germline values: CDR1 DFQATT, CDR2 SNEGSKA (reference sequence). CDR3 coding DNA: TGCAGTGCTAGCCCACCCCGCGGGACGGTGAACGAGCAGTACTTC. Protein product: CSASPPRGTVNEQYF.

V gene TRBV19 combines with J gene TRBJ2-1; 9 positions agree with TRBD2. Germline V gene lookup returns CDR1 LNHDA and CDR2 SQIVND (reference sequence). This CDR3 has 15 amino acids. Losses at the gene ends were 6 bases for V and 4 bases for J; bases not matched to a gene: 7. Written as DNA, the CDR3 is TGTGCCAGTAGATCGCCTAGCGGGATGTACAATGAGCAGTTCTTC. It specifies CASRSPSGMYNEQFF.

As DNA, the CDR3 is TGCGCCAGCAGCCAAGATAGTCAGGGCAATTCACCCCTCCACTTT. Amino acids: CASSQDSQGNSPLHF. J is TRBJ1-6 and V is TRBV4-3, with D perhaps matching TRBD1 (5 bases). CDR3 length equals 15 residues. Germline loops: CDR1 LGHNA, CDR2 YSLEER. Trimming cost V 0 bases and J 7 bases, with 10 bases left between them.

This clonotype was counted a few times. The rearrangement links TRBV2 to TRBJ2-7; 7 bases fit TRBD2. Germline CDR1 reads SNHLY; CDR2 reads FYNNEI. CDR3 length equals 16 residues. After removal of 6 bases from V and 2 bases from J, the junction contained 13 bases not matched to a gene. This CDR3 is CASRESGTTGAYEQYF. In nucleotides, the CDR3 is TGTGCCAGCAGAGAATCCGGGACTACGGGGGCCTACGAGCAGTACTTC.

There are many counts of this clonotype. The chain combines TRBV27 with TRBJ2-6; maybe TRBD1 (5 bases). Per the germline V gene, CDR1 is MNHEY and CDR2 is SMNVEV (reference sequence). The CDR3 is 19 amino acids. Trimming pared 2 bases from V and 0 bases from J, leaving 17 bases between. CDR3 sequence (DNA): TGTGCCAGCAGTTTACAGGGCGTACGCGACTCCTCTGGGGCCAACGTCCTGACTTTC. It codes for CASSLQGVRDSSGANVLTF.

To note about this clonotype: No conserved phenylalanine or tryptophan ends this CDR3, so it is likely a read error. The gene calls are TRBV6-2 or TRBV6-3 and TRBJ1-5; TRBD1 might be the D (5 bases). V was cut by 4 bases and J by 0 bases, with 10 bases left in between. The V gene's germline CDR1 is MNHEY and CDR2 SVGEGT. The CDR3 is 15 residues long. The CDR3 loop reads CASSFGAISNQPQHL. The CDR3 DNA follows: TGTGCCAGCAGTTTTGGGGCAATTAGCAATCAGCCCCAGCATCTT.

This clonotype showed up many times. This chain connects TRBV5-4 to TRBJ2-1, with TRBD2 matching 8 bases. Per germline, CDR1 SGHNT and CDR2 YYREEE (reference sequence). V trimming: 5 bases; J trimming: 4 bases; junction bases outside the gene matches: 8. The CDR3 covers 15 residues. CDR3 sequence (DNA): TGTGCCAGCAGATCCTCGGCGGGGGGATACAATGAGCAGTTCTTC. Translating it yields CASRSSAGGYNEQFF.

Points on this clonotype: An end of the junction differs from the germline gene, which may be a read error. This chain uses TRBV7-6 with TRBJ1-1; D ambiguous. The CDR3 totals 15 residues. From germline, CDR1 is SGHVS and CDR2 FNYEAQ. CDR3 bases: TGTGCCAGCAGTCCTACCGTCCAGACAAACACTGAGGCTTTCTTT. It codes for CASSPTVQTNTEAFF. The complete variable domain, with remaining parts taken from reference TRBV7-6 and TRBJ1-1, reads GAGVSQSPRYKVTKRGQDVALRCDPISGHVSLYWYRQALGQGPEFLTYFNYEAQQDKSGLPNDRFSAERPEGSISTLTIQRTEQRDSAMYRCASSPTVQTNTEAFFGQGTRLTVV.

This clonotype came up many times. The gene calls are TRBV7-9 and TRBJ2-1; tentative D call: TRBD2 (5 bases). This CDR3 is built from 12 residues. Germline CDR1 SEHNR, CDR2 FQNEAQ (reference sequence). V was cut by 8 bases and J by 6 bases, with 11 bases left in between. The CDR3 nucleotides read TGTGCCAGCTCGACTACTTTCAATGAGCAGTTCTTC. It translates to CASSTTFNEQFF.

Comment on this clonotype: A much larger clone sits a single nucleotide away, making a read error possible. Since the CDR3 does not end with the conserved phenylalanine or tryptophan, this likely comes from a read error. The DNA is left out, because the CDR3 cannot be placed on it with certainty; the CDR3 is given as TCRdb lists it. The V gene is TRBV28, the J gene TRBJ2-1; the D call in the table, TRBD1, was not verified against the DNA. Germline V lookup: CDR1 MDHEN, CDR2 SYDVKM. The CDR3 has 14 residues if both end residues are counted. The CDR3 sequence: CASIRDRGVNEQLL.

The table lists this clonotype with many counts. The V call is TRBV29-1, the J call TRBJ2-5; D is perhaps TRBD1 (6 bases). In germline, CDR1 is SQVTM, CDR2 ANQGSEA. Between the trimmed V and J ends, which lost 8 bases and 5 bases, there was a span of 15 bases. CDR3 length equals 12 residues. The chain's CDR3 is CSSLQGAETQYF. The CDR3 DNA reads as TGCAGCTCCCTACAGGGAGCGGAGACCCAGTACTTC.

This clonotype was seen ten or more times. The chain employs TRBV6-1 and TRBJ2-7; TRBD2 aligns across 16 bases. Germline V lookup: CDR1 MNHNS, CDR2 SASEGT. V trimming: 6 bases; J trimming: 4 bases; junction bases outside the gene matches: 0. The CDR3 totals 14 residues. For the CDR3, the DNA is TGTGCCAGCAGGGGACTAGCGGGAGGGTACGAGCAGTACTTC. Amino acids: CASRGLAGGYEQYF.

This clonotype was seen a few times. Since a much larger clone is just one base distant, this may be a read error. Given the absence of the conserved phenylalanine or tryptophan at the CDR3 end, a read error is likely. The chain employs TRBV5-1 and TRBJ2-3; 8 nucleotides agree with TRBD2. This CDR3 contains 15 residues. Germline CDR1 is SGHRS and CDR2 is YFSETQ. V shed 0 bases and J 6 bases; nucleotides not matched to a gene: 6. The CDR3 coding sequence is TGCGCCAGCAGCTTGGCAGCGGGAGTATCGGATACGCAGTATTCT. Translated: CASSLAAGVSDTQYS.

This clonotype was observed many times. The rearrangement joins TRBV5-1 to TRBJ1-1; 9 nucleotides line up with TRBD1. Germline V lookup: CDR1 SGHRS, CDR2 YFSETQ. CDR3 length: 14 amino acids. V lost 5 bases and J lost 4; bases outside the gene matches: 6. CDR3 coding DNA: TGCGCCAGCAGACCACAGGGGGCGGGCACTGAAGCTTTCTTT. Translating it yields CASRPQGAGTEAFF.

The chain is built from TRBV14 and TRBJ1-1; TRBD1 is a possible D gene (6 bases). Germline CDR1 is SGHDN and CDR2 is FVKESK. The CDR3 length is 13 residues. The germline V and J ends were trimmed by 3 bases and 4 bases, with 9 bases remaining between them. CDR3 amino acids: CASSHRGRTEAFF. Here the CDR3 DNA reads TGTGCCAGCAGCCACAGGGGTCGCACTGAAGCTTTCTTT.

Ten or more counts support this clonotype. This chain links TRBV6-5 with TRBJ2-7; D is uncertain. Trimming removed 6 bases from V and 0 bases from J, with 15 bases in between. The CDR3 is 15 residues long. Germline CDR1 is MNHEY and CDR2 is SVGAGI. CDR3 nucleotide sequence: TGTGCCAGCAGCCCAGTGCGGCCTGCCTCCTACGAGCAGTACTTC. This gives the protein CASSPVRPASYEQYF.

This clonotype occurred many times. CDR3 DNA sequence: TGCAGCGTTGCCGGGACAGGGATTCCGAACACCGGGGAGCTGTTTTTT. It is translated as CSVAGTGIPNTGELFF. V and J are TRBV29-1 and TRBJ2-2, with 9 positions matching TRBD1. J lost 0 bases, V lost 4 bases, and 6 bases had no gene match. The CDR3 has 16 residues. Germline V gives CDR1 SQVTM, CDR2 ANQGSEA.

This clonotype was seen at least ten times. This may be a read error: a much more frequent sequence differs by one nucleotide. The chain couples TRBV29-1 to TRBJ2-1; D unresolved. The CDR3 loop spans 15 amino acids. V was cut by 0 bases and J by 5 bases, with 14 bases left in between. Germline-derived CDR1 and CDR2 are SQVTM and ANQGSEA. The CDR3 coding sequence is TGCAGCGTTGAAGATGGTGACTCTCTTCACAATGAGCAGTTCTTC. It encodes CSVEDGDSLHNEQFF.

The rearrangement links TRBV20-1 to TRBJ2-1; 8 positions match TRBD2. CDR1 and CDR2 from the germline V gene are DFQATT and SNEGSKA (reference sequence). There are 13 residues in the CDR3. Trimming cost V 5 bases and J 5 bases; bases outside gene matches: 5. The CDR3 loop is CSAHGGGHNEQFF. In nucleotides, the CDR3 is TGCAGTGCTCACGGGGGGGGCCACAATGAGCAGTTCTTC.

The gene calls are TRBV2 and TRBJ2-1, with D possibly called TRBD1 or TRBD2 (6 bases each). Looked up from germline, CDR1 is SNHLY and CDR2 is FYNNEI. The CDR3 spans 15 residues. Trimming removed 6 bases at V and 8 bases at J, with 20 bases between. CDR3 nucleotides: TGTGCCAGCAGCGGCGGGGTCGGAGGGGGAGATGAGCAGTTCTTC. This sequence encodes CASSGGVGGGDEQFF.

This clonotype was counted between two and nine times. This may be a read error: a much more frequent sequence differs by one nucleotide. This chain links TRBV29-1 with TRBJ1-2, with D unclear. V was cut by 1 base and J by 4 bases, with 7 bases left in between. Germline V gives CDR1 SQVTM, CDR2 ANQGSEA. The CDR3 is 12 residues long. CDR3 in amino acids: CSVEGRLYGYTF. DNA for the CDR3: TGCAGCGTTGAAGGACGGCTCTATGGCTACACCTTC.